This T cell receptor beta chain was profiled in a study of CD8 T cells in ankylosing spondylitis. Whole-study results and caveats: What seemed typical of ankylosing spondylitis blood was a TCR beta motif built from under 10 highly homologous variants.

TCRdb called the 5' RACE reads again in MiXCR, with one record for every CDR3 protein. The sample records 500,000 or so distinct CDR3 sequences, roughly 5% being singletons. This clonotype was counted many times. Its target is not known. This CDR3 comprises 13 residues. The V and J ends lost 1 base and 5 bases respectively, with 8 bases between them. CDR1 SGHTA and CDR2 FQGNSA come from the germline V gene. The TCR was taken from a male donor with ankylosing spondylitis. The chain is built from TRBV7-2 and TRBJ1-1; weak D call: TRBD1 (5 bases). Sequenced: blood, either unsorted or a sorted T cell fraction (not recorded which). The DNA of the CDR3 is TGTGCCAGCAGCTTAGTGGAGGGGACTGAAGCTTTCTTT. It encodes CASSLVEGTEAFF. Combining the CDR3 with reference TRBV7-2 and TRBJ1-1 gives the whole variable domain GAGVSQSPSNKVTEKGKDVELRCDPISGHTALYWYRQSLGQGLEFLIYFQGNSAPDKSGLPSDRFSAERTGGSVSTLTIQRTQQEDSAVYLCASSLVEGTEAFFGQGTRLTVV.